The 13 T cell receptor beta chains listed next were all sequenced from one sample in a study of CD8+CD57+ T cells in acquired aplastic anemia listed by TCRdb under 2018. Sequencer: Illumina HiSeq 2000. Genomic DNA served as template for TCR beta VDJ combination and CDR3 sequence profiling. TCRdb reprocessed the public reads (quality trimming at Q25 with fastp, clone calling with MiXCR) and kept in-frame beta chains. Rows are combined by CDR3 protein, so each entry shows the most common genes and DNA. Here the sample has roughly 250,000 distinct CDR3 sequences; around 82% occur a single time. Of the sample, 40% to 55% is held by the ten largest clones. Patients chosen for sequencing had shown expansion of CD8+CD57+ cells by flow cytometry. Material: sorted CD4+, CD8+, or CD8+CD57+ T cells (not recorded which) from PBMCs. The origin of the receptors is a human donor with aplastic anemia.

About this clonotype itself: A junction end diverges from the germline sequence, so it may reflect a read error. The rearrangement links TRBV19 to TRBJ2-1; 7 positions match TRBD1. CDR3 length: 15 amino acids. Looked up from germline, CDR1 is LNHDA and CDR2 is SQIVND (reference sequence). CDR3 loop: CASSIASQGENEQFF. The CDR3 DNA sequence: TGTGCCAGTAGCATAGCTAGCCAGGGGGAGAATGAGCAGTTCTTC. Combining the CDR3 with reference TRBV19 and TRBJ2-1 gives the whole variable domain DGGITQSPKYLFRKEGQNVTLSCEQNLNHDAMYWYRQDPGQGLRLIYYSQIVNDFQKGDIAEGYSVSREKKESFPLTVTSAQKNPTAFYLCASSIASQGENEQFFGPGTRLTVL.

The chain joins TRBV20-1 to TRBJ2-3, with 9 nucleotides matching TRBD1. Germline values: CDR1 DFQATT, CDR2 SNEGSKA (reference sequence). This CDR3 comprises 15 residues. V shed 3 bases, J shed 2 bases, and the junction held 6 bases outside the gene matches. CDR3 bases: TGCAGTGCTAGTGGTCGGGACAGGGACACAGATACGCAGTATTTT. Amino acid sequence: CSASGRDRDTDTQYF.

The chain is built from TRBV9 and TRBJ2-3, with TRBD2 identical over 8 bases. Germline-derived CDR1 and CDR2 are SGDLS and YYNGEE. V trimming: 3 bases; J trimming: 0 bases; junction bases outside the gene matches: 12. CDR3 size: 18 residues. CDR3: CASSAETSGSSSTDTQYF. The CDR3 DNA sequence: TGTGCCAGCAGCGCCGAGACCAGCGGGAGTAGCAGCACAGATACGCAGTATTTT.

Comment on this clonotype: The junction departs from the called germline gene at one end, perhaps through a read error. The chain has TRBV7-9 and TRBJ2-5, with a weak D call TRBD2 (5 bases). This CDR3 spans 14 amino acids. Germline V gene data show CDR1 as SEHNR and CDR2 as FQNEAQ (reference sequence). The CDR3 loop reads CATSSASHRGTQYF. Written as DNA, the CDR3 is TGTGCCACCAGCAGTGCTAGTCACCGGGGGACCCAGTACTTC.

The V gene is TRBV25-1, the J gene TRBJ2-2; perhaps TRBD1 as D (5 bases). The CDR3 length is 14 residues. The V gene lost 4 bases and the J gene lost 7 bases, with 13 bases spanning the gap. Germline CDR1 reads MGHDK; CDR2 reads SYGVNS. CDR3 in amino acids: CASSGREESGELFF. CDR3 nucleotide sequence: TGTGCCAGCAGTGGCAGGGAAGAGAGCGGGGAGCTGTTTTTT. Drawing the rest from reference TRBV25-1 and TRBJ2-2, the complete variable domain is EADIYQTPRYLVIGTGKKITLECSQTMGHDKMYWYQQDPGMELHLIHYSYGVNSTEKGDLSSESTVSRIRTEHFPLTLESARPSHTSQYLCASSGREESGELFFGEGSRLTVL.

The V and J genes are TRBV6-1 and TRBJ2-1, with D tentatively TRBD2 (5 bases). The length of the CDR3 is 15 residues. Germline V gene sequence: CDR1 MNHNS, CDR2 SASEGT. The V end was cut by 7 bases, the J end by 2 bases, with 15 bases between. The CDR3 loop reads CASKLTAAPYNEQFF. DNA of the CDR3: TGTGCCAGCAAGTTAACAGCGGCCCCCTACAATGAGCAGTTCTTC.

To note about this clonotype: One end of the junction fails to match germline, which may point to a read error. As DNA, the CDR3 is TGCGCCAGCAGCCTATCCCTTGCAGGTGGCTACGCCTCTTTCTTT. It yields the protein CASSLSLAGGYASFF. The chain employs TRBV7-9 and TRBJ1-1; D remains unclear. CDR3 length equals 15 residues. From germline, CDR1 is SEHNR and CDR2 FQNEAQ (reference sequence).

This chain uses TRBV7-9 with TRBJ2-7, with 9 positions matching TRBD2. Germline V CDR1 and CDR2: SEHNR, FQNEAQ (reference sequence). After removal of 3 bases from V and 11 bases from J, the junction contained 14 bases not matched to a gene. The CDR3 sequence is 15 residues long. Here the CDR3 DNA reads TGTGCCAGCAGCTTTCATAGAAGCGGGGGGTACGATGAGTACTTC. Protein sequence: CASSFHRSGGYDEYF.

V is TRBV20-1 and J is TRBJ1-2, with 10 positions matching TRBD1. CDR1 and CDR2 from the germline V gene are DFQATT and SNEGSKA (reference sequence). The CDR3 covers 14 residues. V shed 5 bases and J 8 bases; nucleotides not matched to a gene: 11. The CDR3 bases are TGCAGTGCTCAAGGACGGGGACAGGGGCGAGGCTACACCTTC. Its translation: CSAQGRGQGRGYTF.

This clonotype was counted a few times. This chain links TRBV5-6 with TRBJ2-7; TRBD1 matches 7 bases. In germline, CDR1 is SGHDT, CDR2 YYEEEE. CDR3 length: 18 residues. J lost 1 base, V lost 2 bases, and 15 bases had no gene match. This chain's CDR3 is CASSFRADGTALSYEQYV. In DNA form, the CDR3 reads TGTGCCAGCAGCTTTCGGGCAGACGGGACAGCCCTTTCCTACGAGCAGTACGTC.

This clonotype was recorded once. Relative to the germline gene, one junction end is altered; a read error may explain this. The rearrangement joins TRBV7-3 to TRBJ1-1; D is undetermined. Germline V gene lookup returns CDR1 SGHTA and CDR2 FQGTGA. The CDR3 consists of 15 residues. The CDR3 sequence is CASCLDLNGNTEAFF. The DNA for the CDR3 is TGTGCCAGCTGCTTAGATCTCAACGGGAACACTGAAGCATTCTTT. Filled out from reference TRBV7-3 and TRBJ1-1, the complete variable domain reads GAGVSQTPSNKVTEKGKYVELRCDPISGHTALYWYRQSLGQGPEFLIYFQGTGAADDSGLPNDRFFAVRPEGSVSTLKIQRTERGDSAVYLCASCLDLNGNTEAFFGQGTRLTVV.

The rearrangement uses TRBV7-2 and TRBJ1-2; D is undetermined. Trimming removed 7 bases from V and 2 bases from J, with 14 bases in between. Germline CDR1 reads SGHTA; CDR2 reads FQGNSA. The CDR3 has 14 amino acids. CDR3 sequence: CASTLAAGNYGYTF. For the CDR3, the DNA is TGTGCCAGCACCTTGGCTGCGGGGAACTATGGCTACACCTTC.

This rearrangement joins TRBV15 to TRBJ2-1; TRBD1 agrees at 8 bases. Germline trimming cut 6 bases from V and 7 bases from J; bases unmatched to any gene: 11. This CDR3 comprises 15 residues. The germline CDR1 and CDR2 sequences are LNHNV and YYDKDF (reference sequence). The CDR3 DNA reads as TGTGCCACCAGGCCGGAGCGACAGGGGTGGAATGAGCAGTTCTTC. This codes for CATRPERQGWNEQFF.